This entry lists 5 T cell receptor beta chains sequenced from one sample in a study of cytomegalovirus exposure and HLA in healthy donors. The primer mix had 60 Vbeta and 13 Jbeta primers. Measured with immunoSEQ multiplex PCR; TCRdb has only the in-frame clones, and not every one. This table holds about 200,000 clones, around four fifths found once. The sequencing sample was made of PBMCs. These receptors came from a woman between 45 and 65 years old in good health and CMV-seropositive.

The CDR3 sequence is CASSQESSGSGSNQPQHF. DNA of the CDR3: TGTGCCAGCAGCCAAGAATCGTCAGGCAGCGGGAGCAATCAGCCCCAGCATTTT. The chain uses TRBV4-2 and TRBJ1-5; no reliable D call. This CDR3 is built from 18 residues. V gave up 0 bases and J gave up 1 base, with 16 bases separating them. Germline CDR1 is LGHNA and CDR2 is YNFKEQ.

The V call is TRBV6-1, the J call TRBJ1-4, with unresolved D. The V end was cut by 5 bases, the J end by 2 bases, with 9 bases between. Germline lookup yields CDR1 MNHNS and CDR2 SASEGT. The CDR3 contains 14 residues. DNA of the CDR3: TGTGCCAGCAGTCCCCGAGAGACTAATGAAAAACTGTTTTTT. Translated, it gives CASSPRETNEKLFF.

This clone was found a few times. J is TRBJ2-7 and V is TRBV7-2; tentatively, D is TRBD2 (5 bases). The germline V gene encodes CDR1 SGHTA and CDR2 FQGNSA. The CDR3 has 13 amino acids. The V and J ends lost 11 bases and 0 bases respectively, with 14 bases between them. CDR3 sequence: CARGQANSYEQYF. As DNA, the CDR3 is TGTGCCCGCGGGCAGGCCAACTCCTACGAGCAGTACTTC.

The CDR3 protein is CASSLYADNYGYTF. The CDR3 DNA reads TGTGCCAGCAGCTTGTATGCGGATAACTATGGCTACACCTTC. The rearrangement uses TRBV7-2 and TRBJ1-2; no definite D call. The length of the CDR3 is 14 residues. Looked up from germline, CDR1 is SGHTA and CDR2 is FQGNSA. V lost 3 bases, J lost 1 base, and 9 bases lay in between.

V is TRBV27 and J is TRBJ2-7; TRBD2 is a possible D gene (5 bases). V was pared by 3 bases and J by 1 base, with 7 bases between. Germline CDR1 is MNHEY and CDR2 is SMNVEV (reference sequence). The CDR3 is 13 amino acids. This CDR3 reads CASSLSGSYEQYF. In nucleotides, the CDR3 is TGTGCCAGCAGTTTGTCGGGGTCCTACGAGCAGTACTTC.